This is a list of T cell receptor beta chains from one sample in a study of T cell responses to AZD1222 COVID-19 vaccine. The table came from immunoSEQ multiplex PCR; TCRdb's copy has only in-frame clones and leaves some out. The table shows some 64,000 clones, with about 93% occurring only once. The material was peripheral blood, obtained 28 days after the second dose of the MenACWY control vaccine. The receptors derive from an adult who received the MenACWY meningococcal vaccine as a control. Both conserved end residues are part of each CDR3. A D gene is named only where the DNA matches it firmly. Clone size appears in some rows only: once, few, many, or a class for an expanded clone.

J gene | clone size | D gene | V gene | CDR3 protein | CDR3 DNA
TRBJ2-1 | once | NA | TRBV4-1 | CASSQGTGYNEQFF | TGCGCCAGCAGCCAAGGGACTGGCTACAATGAGCAGTTCTTC
TRBJ2-1 | NA | NA | TRBV10-3 | CAISDGADFPYNEQFF | TGTGCCATCAGTGATGGCGCGGATTTCCCCTACAATGAGCAGTTCTTC
TRBJ1-4 | NA | NA | TRBV3-1/TRBV3-2 | CASSQVSPPGKLFF | TGTGCCAGCAGCCAAGTGTCCCCACCGGGAAAACTGTTTTTT
TRBJ1-1 | NA | TRBD1 | TRBV4-1 | CASSRTGRDGNTEAFF | TGCGCCAGCAGTCGGACAGGCCGGGATGGGAACACTGAAGCTTTCTTT
TRBJ2-5 | NA | NA | TRBV3-1/TRBV3-2 | CASSHPTGKQETQYF | TGTGCCAGCAGCCACCCGACAGGAAAACAAGAGACCCAGTACTTC
TRBJ1-2 | NA | NA | TRBV18 | CASSPPAAYGYTF | TGTGCCAGCTCACCACCGGCTGCCTATGGCTACACCTTC
TRBJ1-5 | NA | TRBD1 | TRBV6-2/TRBV6-3 | CASSHPRQGGNQPQHF | TGTGCCAGCAGCCACCCACGACAGGGGGGCAATCAGCCCCAGCATTTT
TRBJ2-7 | NA | NA | TRBV28 | CASSLRGEQYF | TGTGCCAGCAGTTTGAGGGGCGAGCAGTACTTC
TRBJ2-7 | once | NA | TRBV6-2/TRBV6-3 | CASSYSGRPYEQYF | TGTGCCAGCAGTTACTCAGGGAGGCCCTACGAGCAGTACTTC
TRBJ2-3 | NA | TRBD2 | TRBV6-5 | CASLGLDGTDTQYF | TGTGCCAGCCTGGGACTAGATGGCACAGATACGCAGTATTTT
TRBJ2-5 | NA | NA | TRBV5-4 | CASSIAARNEYF | TGTGCCAGCAGCATAGCGGCCCGTAACGAGTACTTC
TRBJ1-3 | NA | NA | TRBV5-5 | CASSWMWGTGNTIYF | TGTGCCAGCAGCTGGATGTGGGGGACTGGAAACACCATATATTTT
TRBJ2-7 | NA | TRBD2 | TRBV11-2 | CASSLGGGNYEQYF | TGTGCCAGCAGCTTAGGGGGGGGTAACTACGAGCAGTACTTC
TRBJ1-1 | NA | TRBD1 | TRBV18 | CASSPQTGDNTEAFF | TGTGCCAGCTCACCGCAGACAGGGGACAACACTGAAGCTTTCTTT
TRBJ1-6 | NA | TRBD1 | TRBV28 | CASSIHRGIISPLHF | TGTGCCAGCAGTATACACAGGGGGATTATTTCACCCCTCCACTTT
TRBJ1-5 | NA | NA | TRBV12-5 | CASAPQGGGNQPQHF | TGTGCTAGTGCCCCTCAGGGAGGCGGCAATCAGCCCCAGCATTTT
TRBJ1-4 | NA | NA | TRBV18 | CASSPPRGYGKLFF | TGTGCCAGCTCACCACCGAGGGGGTACGGAAAACTGTTTTTT
TRBJ2-2 | NA | NA | TRBV9 | CASSVRSSNTGELFF | TGTGCCAGCAGCGTAAGATCATCGAACACCGGGGAGCTGTTTTTT
TRBJ2-3 | NA | NA | TRBV3-1/TRBV3-2 | CASSQDKPLEADTQYF | TGTGCCAGCAGCCAAGATAAGCCCTTAGAAGCCGATACGCAGTATTTT
TRBJ2-7 | NA | NA | TRBV10-3 | CAISEPTGLKARGEQYF | TGTGCCATCAGTGAGCCAACCGGGTTGAAAGCACGGGGCGAGCAGTACTTC
TRBJ2-5 | few | NA | TRBV4-2 | CASSQDPPETQYF | TGTGCCAGCAGCCAAGACCCCCCGGAGACCCAGTACTTC
TRBJ2-2 | NA | NA | TRBV25-1 | CASSVIGNTGELFF | TGTGCCAGCAGTGTGATAGGGAACACCGGGGAGCTGTTTTTT
TRBJ1-4 | NA | TRBD1 | TRBV3-1/TRBV3-2 | CASTPRQGPEKLFF | TGTGCCAGCACTCCAAGACAGGGCCCTGAAAAACTGTTTTTT
TRBJ2-3 | NA | NA | TRBV6-5 | CASNSYTDTQYF | TGTGCCAGCAATTCCTACACAGATACGCAGTATTTT
TRBJ1-4 | once | NA | TRBV13 | CASSPGGRGNEKLFF | TGTGCCAGCAGCCCCGGGGGGAGGGGTAATGAAAAACTGTTTTTT
TRBJ1-1 | NA | TRBD1 | TRBV3-1/TRBV3-2 | CASSQAGGTAKAFF | TGTGCCAGCAGCCAAGCAGGCGGGACAGCTAAAGCTTTCTTT
TRBJ1-6 | NA | TRBD1 | TRBV30 | CAWSRDSNNSPLHF | TGTGCCTGGAGCCGGGACAGCAATAATTCACCCCTCCACTTT
TRBJ2-7 | NA | TRBD2 | TRBV27 | CASSLSRLAGYEQYF | TGTGCCAGCAGTTTATCCAGACTAGCGGGCTACGAGCAGTACTTC
TRBJ1-1 | NA | NA | TRBV7-2 | CASSLGLPGTYLGAFF | TGTGCCAGCAGCTTAGGTCTGCCCGGGACCTACCTGGGAGCTTTCTTT
TRBJ1-2 | NA | NA | TRBV30 | CAWSVLFGYTF | TGTGCCTGGAGTGTATTGTTTGGCTACACCTTC
TRBJ1-2 | NA | TRBD1 | TRBV4-1 | CASSQVGQGGHGYTF | TGCGCCAGCAGCCAAGTGGGACAGGGAGGTCATGGCTACACCTTC
TRBJ1-1 | NA | NA | TRBV5-1 | CASSLNENTEAFF | TGCGCCAGCAGCCTGAATGAGAACACTGAAGCTTTCTTT
TRBJ1-2 | NA | TRBD1 | TRBV28 | CASMGDRVGGYTF | TGTGCCAGCATGGGAGACAGGGTGGGAGGCTACACCTTC
TRBJ2-1 | NA | NA | TRBV7-9 | CASSQGGYSYNEQFF | TGTGCCAGCAGCCAGGGGGGCTATTCCTACAATGAGCAGTTCTTC
TRBJ1-4 | NA | NA | TRBV19 | CASRTPGQLNEKLFF | TGTGCCAGTAGAACACCGGGACAACTAAATGAAAAACTGTTTTTT
TRBJ2-7 | NA | TRBD2 | TRBV9 | CASNVRTSGRGKNEQYF | TGTGCCAGCAACGTACGGACTAGCGGGAGGGGTAAGAACGAGCAGTACTTC
TRBJ1-5 | NA | NA | TRBV19 | CASSTLDSRNQPQHF | TGTGCCAGTAGTACCCTCGACAGTCGGAATCAGCCCCAGCATTTT
TRBJ1-2 | NA | TRBD1 | TRBV7-9 | CASSLVSPTGDSTF | TGTGCCAGCAGCTTAGTTAGTCCAACAGGGGACTCCACCTTC
TRBJ2-3 | NA | TRBD2 | TRBV27 | CASSLRLAGGLQYF | TGTGCCAGCAGTTTAAGACTAGCGGGAGGTTTGCAGTATTTT
TRBJ2-1 | NA | TRBD1 | TRBV28 | CASRAGTGSNEQFF | TGTGCCAGCAGGGCCGGGACAGGGAGCAATGAGCAGTTCTTC
TRBJ2-7 | NA | NA | TRBV6-1 | CASRRDLLTEQYF | TGTGCCAGCAGGAGAGATCTTTTAACCGAGCAGTACTTC
TRBJ2-2 | NA | NA | TRBV15 | CATSRGGAHTGELFF | TGTGCCACCAGCAGAGGAGGGGCACACACCGGGGAGCTGTTTTTT
TRBJ2-3 | NA | TRBD2 | TRBV5-4 | CACHTQAGGPVSDTQYF | TGTGCCTGCCACACCCAAGCGGGAGGGCCAGTGTCAGATACGCAGTATTTT
TRBJ2-7 | NA | NA | TRBV5-1 | CASSPSSYEQYF | TGCGCCAGCAGCCCGAGCTCCTACGAGCAGTACTTC
TRBJ1-4 | NA | NA | TRBV15 | CATSRNNAEKLFF | TGTGCCACCAGCAGGAACAATGCGGAAAAACTGTTTTTT
TRBJ2-7 | few | NA | TRBV28 | CASSPYRAYEQYF | TGTGCCAGCAGCCCATACAGGGCCTACGAGCAGTACTTC
TRBJ1-2 | NA | NA | TRBV19 | CASSIRTDRADTF | TGTGCCAGTAGTATACGGACAGATCGGGCAGACACCTTC
TRBJ2-3 | NA | NA | TRBV2 | CASSENLSTDTQYF | TGTGCCAGCAGTGAGAACTTGAGCACAGATACGCAGTATTTT
TRBJ2-1 | NA | NA | TRBV27 | CASRGRRSSYNEQFF | TGTGCCAGCAGGGGGAGACGGAGCTCCTACAATGAGCAGTTCTTC